These 23 T cell receptor beta chains originate from one sample sequenced in a study of blood T cell repertoires in COVID-19. Data came from immunoSEQ multiplex PCR; TCRdb stores just in-frame clones and leaves some out. The table has tens of thousands of clones, roughly 84% seen once. Sequencing was done on a sample of peripheral blood. The receptors derive from a man aged 80 or over with active COVID-19.

DNA of the CDR3: TGCGCCAGCAGCTTACAGGGCGATATATACGAGCAGTACTTC. It specifies CASSLQGDIYEQYF. This chain links TRBV5-1 with TRBJ2-7; the D gene is possibly TRBD1 (6 bases). The CDR3 contains 14 residues. Looked up from germline, CDR1 is SGHRS and CDR2 is YFSETQ. The V end was cut by 2 bases, the J end by 4 bases, with 13 bases between.

The genes are TRBV5-1 and TRBJ1-2; D is perhaps TRBD1 (5 bases). The CDR3 has 17 amino acids. Per germline, CDR1 SGHRS and CDR2 YFSETQ. V lost 2 bases and J 6 bases, leaving 23 bases between the germline ends. This chain's CDR3 is CASSLTWQGGLGDGYTF. The CDR3 DNA follows: TGCGCCAGCAGCTTAACATGGCAGGGAGGTCTTGGGGATGGCTACACCTTC. Full variable domain (missing parts from reference TRBV5-1 and TRBJ1-2): KAGVTQTPRYLIKTRGQQVTLSCSPISGHRSVSWYQQTPGQGLQFLFEYFSETQRNKGNFPGRFSGRQFSNSRSEMNVSTLELGDSALYLCASSLTWQGGLGDGYTFGSGTRLTVV.

The chain uses TRBV7-9 and TRBJ1-1; TRBD1 agrees at 9 bases. V shed 1 base and J 7 bases; nucleotides not matched to a gene: 1. The length of the CDR3 is 13 residues. Germline V gene sequence: CDR1 SEHNR, CDR2 FQNEAQ (reference sequence). Written as DNA, the CDR3 is TGTGCCAGCAGCTTAGTGGACAGGGGTGAAGCTTTCTTT. This sequence encodes CASSLVDRGEAFF.

The genes are TRBV19 and TRBJ2-3, with D possibly TRBD2 on 5 matching bases. V lost 0 bases, J lost 1 base, and 11 bases lay in between. The germline CDR1 and CDR2 sequences are LNHDA and SQIVND (reference sequence). This CDR3 region has 16 residues. The CDR3: CASSIDEAGGTDTQYF. DNA of the CDR3: TGTGCCAGTAGTATAGATGAGGCCGGGGGCACAGATACGCAGTATTTT.

The rearrangement uses TRBV7-9 and TRBJ1-6; D is ambiguous. V gave up 10 bases and J gave up 9 bases, with 19 bases separating them. Germline CDR1 and CDR2: SEHNR and FQNEAQ (reference sequence). The CDR3 is 14 residues long. The CDR3 nucleotides are TGTGCCACTAGCAAGAGGGATCCCAGTTCACCCCTCCACTTT. It is translated as CATSKRDPSSPLHF.

The V call is TRBV6-5, the J call TRBJ2-3; 7 bases match TRBD1. Germline loops: CDR1 MNHEY, CDR2 SVGAGI. V was pared by 6 bases and J by 0 bases, with 6 bases of the junction left unmatched. This CDR3 region has 15 residues. Here the CDR3 reads CASRSDRASTDTQYF. The CDR3 DNA is TGTGCCAGCAGGTCCGACAGGGCTAGCACAGATACGCAGTATTTT.

This clone was observed a single time. DNA of the CDR3: TGTGCCATTGGGACAGGGAGGGAAACTGAAGCTTTCTTT. This codes for CAIGTGRETEAFF. This rearrangement joins TRBV10-3 to TRBJ1-1, with TRBD1 identical over 9 bases. The CDR3 contains 13 residues. Germline values: CDR1 ENHRY, CDR2 SYGVKD. V trimming: 9 bases; J trimming: 5 bases; junction bases outside the gene matches: 7.

This chain joins TRBV7-3 and TRBJ1-1; no firm D call. V lost 5 bases to trimming and J lost 5 bases, with 15 bases between them. CDR1 and CDR2 (germline): SGHTA, FQGTGA. This CDR3 region has 14 residues. The CDR3 nucleotides read TGTGCCAGCAGCGCGCTGGGCCCTGGGACTGAAGCTTTCTTT. It codes for CASSALGPGTEAFF.

The chain couples TRBV7-6 to TRBJ1-1, with D maybe TRBD1 (5 bases). The CDR3 length is 15 residues. Trimming removed 1 base at V and 4 bases at J, with 13 bases between. Per the germline V gene, CDR1 is SGHVS and CDR2 is FNYEAQ. As DNA, the CDR3 is TGTGCCAGCAGCTTAGGCGCGGGAAGGGGCACTGAAGCTTTCTTT. It yields the protein CASSLGAGRGTEAFF.

V gene TRBV7-9 combines with J gene TRBJ1-5, with D hard to call. The V end lost 1 base, the J end lost 0 bases, and 7 bases lay between the germline ends. Per the germline V gene, CDR1 is SEHNR and CDR2 is FQNEAQ (reference sequence). The CDR3 has 15 residues. CDR3 region: CASSLGGSSNQPQHF. In DNA, the CDR3 is TGTGCCAGCAGCTTAGGCGGGAGTAGCAATCAGCCCCAGCATTTT. Based on the CDR3 plus reference TRBV7-9 and TRBJ1-5, the full variable domain is DTGVSQNPRHKITKRGQNVTFRCDPISEHNRLYWYRQTLGQGPEFLTYFQNEAQLEKSRLLSDRFSAERPKGSFSTLEIQRTEQGDSAMYLCASSLGGSSNQPQHFGDGTRLSIL.

The chain has TRBV3-1 (or the pseudogene TRBV3-2) and TRBJ2-3, with 8 bases aligning to TRBD2. Losses at the gene ends were 4 bases for V and 1 base for J; bases not matched to a gene: 1. CDR3 length: 14 amino acids. Germline V lookup: CDR1 LGHDT, CDR2 YNNKEL (reference sequence). The CDR3: CASSPGGGTDTQYF. DNA of the CDR3: TGTGCCAGCAGCCCGGGGGGGGGCACAGATACGCAGTATTTT.

The V and J genes are TRBV5-1 and TRBJ2-7, with TRBD2 matching 10 bases. The CDR3 is 14 residues long. V lost 4 bases, J lost 1 base, and 2 bases stayed unmatched. Germline CDR1 SGHRS, CDR2 YFSETQ. This CDR3 reads CASSDSGGSYEQYF. The CDR3 nucleotides are TGCGCCAGCAGCGATAGCGGGGGGTCCTACGAGCAGTACTTC. Supplemented by reference TRBV5-1 and TRBJ2-7, the full variable domain reads KAGVTQTPRYLIKTRGQQVTLSCSPISGHRSVSWYQQTPGQGLQFLFEYFSETQRNKGNFPGRFSGRQFSNSRSEMNVSTLELGDSALYLCASSDSGGSYEQYFGPGTRLTVT.

The rearrangement links TRBV3-1 (or the pseudogene TRBV3-2) to TRBJ2-6, with 8 bases fitting TRBD1. Germline V gene sequence: CDR1 LGHDT, CDR2 YNNKEL (reference sequence). The CDR3 totals 19 residues. With V trimmed by 7 bases and J by 2 bases, 16 bases remained unmatched. CDR3 in amino acids: CASTRTGQGAKAGANVLTF. In DNA, the CDR3 is TGTGCCAGCACCAGGACGGGGCAGGGGGCGAAGGCTGGGGCCAACGTCCTGACTTTC.

The chain is built from TRBV30 and TRBJ1-2, with a tentative D call TRBD1 (5 bases). From germline, CDR1 is GTSNPN and CDR2 SVGIG (reference sequence). This CDR3 has 13 amino acids. V gave up 4 bases and J gave up 7 bases, with 16 bases separating them. The CDR3, as DNA: TGTGCCTGGAATCCCGGAAGGGGTGGTGGCTACACCTTC. Translated, it gives CAWNPGRGGGYTF.

This clone came up once. The chain recombines TRBV6-6 with TRBJ2-5; 13 nucleotides match TRBD2. CDR1 is MNHNY, CDR2 SVGAGI, per germline (reference sequence). This CDR3 is built from 15 residues. Trimming at V came to 4 bases and at J to 7 bases, leaving 6 bases not matched to a gene. Here the CDR3 DNA reads TGTGCCAGCAGTTCCGTGACTAGCGGGGGGCGGACCCAGTACTTC. Translating it yields CASSSVTSGGRTQYF.

The chain combines TRBV6-1 with TRBJ2-7; D may be TRBD1 (5 bases). The CDR3 has 12 residues. V was pared by 1 base and J by 6 bases, with 7 bases between. Germline V gives CDR1 MNHNS, CDR2 SASEGT. The CDR3 DNA reads TGTGCCAGCAGTGAAGTGGGGCGCGAGCAGTACTTC. Its protein is CASSEVGREQYF.

J is TRBJ1-2 and V is TRBV9; 8 bases map to TRBD1. The CDR3 runs 14 residues. The germline V gene has CDR1 SGDLS and CDR2 YYNGEE. With 4 bases clipped from V and 7 bases from J, the junction kept 9 bases outside the gene matches. The CDR3 is CASSHPGGAVGYTF. CDR3 nucleotide sequence: TGTGCCAGCAGCCATCCAGGGGGCGCGGTTGGCTACACCTTC.

The V gene is TRBV6-6, the J gene TRBJ1-6, with D perhaps matching TRBD1 (6 bases). The CDR3 is 13 amino acids. Germline V gene sequence: CDR1 MNHNY, CDR2 SVGAGI (reference sequence). Between the trimmed V and J ends, which lost 7 bases and 14 bases, there was a span of 18 bases. The CDR3, as DNA: TGTGCCAGCACCCCGGCGGGGGGCCTGGCCCTCCACTTT. Translated: CASTPAGGLALHF.

CDR3 in DNA: TGTGCCAGCAGCTACGTGGGACAGAACACTGAAGCTTTCTTT. Translating gives CASSYVGQNTEAFF. The chain recombines TRBV6-6 with TRBJ1-1, with D possibly TRBD1 on 6 matching bases. The CDR3 covers 14 residues. V shed 6 bases and J shed 1 base, with 12 bases lying between them. Germline CDR1 MNHNY, CDR2 SVGAGI (reference sequence).

In regard to this clone: This sample includes further DNA sequences coding for the same CDR3. The chain employs TRBV5-6 and TRBJ2-5; TRBD2 matches at 7 bases. Germline CDR1 SGHDT, CDR2 YYEEEE. The CDR3 loop spans 16 amino acids. V was pared by 0 bases and J by 4 bases, with 9 bases of the junction left unmatched. The CDR3: CASSLGPPGGRETQYF. The CDR3 DNA reads as TGTGCCAGCAGCTTGGGGCCTCCGGGGGGTCGAGAGACCCAGTACTTC.

The chain uses TRBV12-3 or TRBV12-4 and TRBJ1-2; D is ambiguous. The CDR3 spans 13 residues. The V end lost 1 base, the J end lost 4 bases, and 7 bases lay between the germline ends. CDR3 loop: CASSLDHSYGYTF. The DNA of the CDR3 is TGTGCCAGCAGTTTAGACCACAGCTATGGCTACACCTTC.

The V call is TRBV7-6, the J call TRBJ2-3, with TRBD2 matching 14 bases. Germline trimming cut 2 bases from V and 2 bases from J; bases unmatched to any gene: 3. CDR3 length: 17 residues. Germline assignment: CDR1 SGHVS and CDR2 FNYEAQ. The CDR3 loop reads CASSLRTSGGLTDTQYF. In nucleotides, the CDR3 is TGTGCCAGCAGCTTAAGGACTAGCGGGGGGCTCACAGATACGCAGTATTTT.

The genes are TRBV11-1 and TRBJ2-5; 9 bases match TRBD1. This CDR3 has 14 residues. Germline assignment: CDR1 SGHAT and CDR2 FQDESV (reference sequence). Unmatched junction bases numbered 6, after V lost 5 bases and J lost 5 bases. The CDR3 protein is CASSNRDRAETQYF. Here the CDR3 DNA reads TGTGCCAGCAGCAACCGGGACAGGGCTGAGACCCAGTACTTC.